The present entry profiles one T cell receptor beta chain with its context. The antigen remains undetermined. Extracted RNA was reverse transcribed, and the resulting cDNA served as sequencing template. TCRdb's table, derived via immunoSEQ multiplex PCR, lists solely in-frame clones and lacks some. The sample has 85,000 to 95,000 clones, more than 65% seen once. Treatment: oral pan-JAK inhibitor, 5-10 mg twice daily. Lesional scalp punch biopsies and peripheral blood were collected from alopecia areata patients. The entry originates in a study of CD8+ T cells in alopecia areata. Study results and caveats: Lesional scalp displayed greater clonality than normal scalp, most notably in alopecia totalis/universalis. Tofacitinib delivered significant drops in scalp clonality and in expanded CD8+ clones among the top 100. In scalp and blood, many expanded lesional clones persisted during tofacitinib.

This clonotype was sampled from a human donor with alopecia areata. Source: CD8+ T cells sorted from blood, taken at week 44, from a patient treated with tofacitinib.

The CDR3 loop reads CASSQGRLNSPLHF. The CDR3 bases are TGTGCCAGCAGCCAAGGACGGCTTAATTCACCCCTCCACTTT. This sequence joins TRBV7-9 and TRBJ1-6; D not certain. The germline CDR1 and CDR2 sequences are SEHNR and FQNEAQ (reference sequence). The V end lost 5 bases, the J end lost 6 bases, and 11 bases lay between the germline ends. The CDR3 runs 14 residues.